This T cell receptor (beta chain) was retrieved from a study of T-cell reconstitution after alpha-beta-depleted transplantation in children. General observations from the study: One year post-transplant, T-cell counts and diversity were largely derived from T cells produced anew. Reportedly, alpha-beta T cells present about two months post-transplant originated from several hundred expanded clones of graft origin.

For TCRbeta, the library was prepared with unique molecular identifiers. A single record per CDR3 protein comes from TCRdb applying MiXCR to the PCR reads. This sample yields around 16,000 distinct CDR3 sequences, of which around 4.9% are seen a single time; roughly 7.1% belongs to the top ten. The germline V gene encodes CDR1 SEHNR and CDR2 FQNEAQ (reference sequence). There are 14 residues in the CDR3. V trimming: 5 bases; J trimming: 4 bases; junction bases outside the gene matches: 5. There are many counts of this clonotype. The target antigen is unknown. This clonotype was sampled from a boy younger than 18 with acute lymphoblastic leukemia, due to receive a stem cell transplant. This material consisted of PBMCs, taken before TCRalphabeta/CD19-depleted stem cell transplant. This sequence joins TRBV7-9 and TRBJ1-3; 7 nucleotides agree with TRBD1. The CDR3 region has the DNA TGTGCCAGCAGCCCAACAGGGGCGGGAAACACCATATATTTT. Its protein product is CASSPTGAGNTIYF.